Below are 22 T cell receptor beta chains sequenced from a single sample in a study of T cell responses to AZD1222 COVID-19 vaccine. Sequencing used immunoSEQ multiplex PCR; TCRdb keeps in-frame clones, though not all of them. Of 100,000 or so clones in the sample, 88% were seen once. Sequencing was performed on peripheral blood, taken on day 0 of AZD1222 vaccination. These receptors came from an adult in good health.

The gene calls are TRBV3-1 (or the pseudogene TRBV3-2) and TRBJ2-5; TRBD2 matches at 11 bases. J lost 5 bases, V lost 2 bases, and 28 bases had no gene match. Germline CDR1 and CDR2: LGHDT and YNNKEL (reference sequence). CDR3 length: 23 residues. The chain's CDR3 is CASSQPFRWESGTSGPRGETQYF. The CDR3 nucleotides are TGTGCCAGCAGCCAACCTTTCCGATGGGAATCCGGGACTAGCGGCCCCCGAGGCGAGACCCAGTACTTC.

This clone was recorded a few times. One end of the junction fails to match germline, which may point to a read error. The chain carries TRBV7-7 and TRBJ2-1, with unresolved D. This CDR3 has 15 residues. Germline V gene sequence: CDR1 SSHAT, CDR2 FNYEAQ (reference sequence). In nucleotides, the CDR3 is TGTGCTAGCAGCTCACAACAGAGCTCCTACAATGAGCAGTTCTTC. This encodes CASSSQQSSYNEQFF.

The rearrangement uses TRBV6-1 and TRBJ2-1, with TRBD2 matching over 10 bases. CDR1 is MNHNS and CDR2 is SASEGT in the germline V gene. The junction had 9 bases not matched to a gene; V was cut back by 2 bases and J by 2 bases. CDR3 length equals 18 residues. DNA for the CDR3: TGTGCCAGCAGTGAACCTCGGTCGCTAGCGGGAGCCTACAATGAGCAGTTCTTC. It translates to CASSEPRSLAGAYNEQFF.

This clone has a single count. The chain uses TRBV4-2 and TRBJ2-3; unclear D gene. V lost 4 bases and J 1 base, leaving 12 bases between the germline ends. The germline V gene has CDR1 LGHNA and CDR2 YNFKEQ. The CDR3 totals 15 residues. The CDR3 DNA follows: TGTGCCAGCAGCCGAGGATCTGTGGGCACAGATACGCAGTATTTT. It translates to CASSRGSVGTDTQYF.

The rearrangement uses TRBV5-5 and TRBJ2-7, with 14 bases matching TRBD2. Trimming removed 1 base from V and 3 bases from J; junction bases left unmatched: 6. Germline CDR1 reads SGHKS; CDR2 reads YYEKEE (reference sequence). The CDR3 is 17 residues long. The CDR3 loop is CASSLRLAGGPGYEQYF. CDR3 DNA: TGTGCCAGCAGCTTGCGACTAGCGGGAGGGCCCGGCTACGAGCAGTACTTC.

This chain joins TRBV27 and TRBJ2-1; D possibly corresponds to TRBD2 (5 bases). CDR1 and CDR2 (germline): MNHEY, SMNVEV (reference sequence). The CDR3 sequence is 16 residues long. V shed 6 bases and J shed 4 bases, with 19 bases lying between them. This CDR3 is CASRRNEGTFYNEQFF. CDR3 DNA sequence: TGTGCCAGCAGGAGGAACGAGGGAACCTTTTACAATGAGCAGTTCTTC.

The CDR3 region is CAWSQGAGNTEAFF. CDR3 DNA: TGTGCCTGGAGTCAGGGGGCGGGGAACACTGAAGCTTTCTTT. The rearrangement uses TRBV30 and TRBJ1-1; 8 bases line up with TRBD1. Germline lookup yields CDR1 GTSNPN and CDR2 SVGIG (reference sequence). V gave up 2 bases and J gave up 1 base; unmatched junction bases: 3. The CDR3 is 14 residues long.

The chain couples TRBV4-3 to TRBJ1-6; D remains ambiguous. This CDR3 spans 14 amino acids. Looked up from germline, CDR1 is LGHNA and CDR2 is YSLEER. Trimming removed 1 base from V and 7 bases from J, with 8 bases in between. The CDR3 loop reads CASSQGYLNSPLHF. The CDR3 DNA is TGCGCCAGCAGCCAAGGCTATTTGAATTCACCCCTCCACTTT.

The chain is built from TRBV7-9 and TRBJ2-1; D not resolved. Germline lookup yields CDR1 SEHNR and CDR2 FQNEAQ (reference sequence). V lost 5 bases to trimming and J lost 2 bases, with 16 bases between them. There are 16 residues in the CDR3. The CDR3 loop reads CASSRELGSAYNEQFF. DNA for the CDR3: TGTGCCAGCAGCCGAGAATTAGGCTCGGCCTACAATGAGCAGTTCTTC.

The chain is built from TRBV5-6 and TRBJ1-1; 9 bases align to TRBD1. There are 14 residues in the CDR3. J lost 10 bases, V lost 3 bases, and 10 bases had no gene match. Looked up from germline, CDR1 is SGHDT and CDR2 is YYEEEE. CDR3 loop: CASSSGTGGPRAFF. For the CDR3, the DNA is TGTGCCAGCAGCTCGGGAACAGGGGGCCCCAGAGCTTTCTTT. The whole variable domain, remainder taken from reference TRBV5-6 and TRBJ1-1, is DAGVTQSPTHLIKTRGQQVTLRCSPKSGHDTVSWYQQALGQGPQFIFQYYEEEERQRGNFPDRFSGHQFPNYSSELNVNALLLGDSALYLCASSSGTGGPRAFFGQGTRLTVV.

V usage is TRBV4-2 and J usage is TRBJ2-5, with no clear D. Trimming shortened V by 1 base and J by 4 bases, and 13 bases separated the two germline ends. This CDR3 region has 15 residues. CDR1 is LGHNA, CDR2 YNFKEQ, per germline. The CDR3 loop reads CASSQVAPPGETQYF. In DNA form, the CDR3 reads TGTGCCAGCAGCCAAGTGGCACCCCCTGGAGAGACCCAGTACTTC.

V gene TRBV19 combines with J gene TRBJ2-2; unclear D gene. Between the trimmed V and J ends, which lost 6 bases and 2 bases, there was a span of 10 bases. CDR1 and CDR2 (germline): LNHDA, SQIVND (reference sequence). This CDR3 contains 14 residues. DNA of the CDR3: TGTGCCAGTAGGGTGACTCCCAACACCGGGGAGCTGTTTTTT. It translates to CASRVTPNTGELFF.

The chain has TRBV2 and TRBJ2-1; TRBD2 matches 9 bases. The V gene end was trimmed by 0 bases and the J gene end by 8 bases; junction bases not matched to a gene: 11. CDR1 SNHLY and CDR2 FYNNEI come from the germline V gene. The CDR3 loop spans 17 amino acids. Here the CDR3 reads CASSEAIAGAGSDEQFF. The CDR3 DNA reads TGTGCCAGCAGTGAAGCCATAGCGGGAGCGGGTTCGGATGAGCAGTTCTTC.

This rearrangement joins TRBV9 to TRBJ2-5, with 9 bases fitting TRBD1. CDR1 is SGDLS and CDR2 is YYNGEE in the germline V gene. Trimming at V came to 4 bases and at J to 5 bases, leaving 9 bases not matched to a gene. CDR3 length: 15 amino acids. The CDR3 region has the DNA TGTGCCAGCAGCAGGCAATGGACAGGGGACGAGACCCAGTACTTC. Translated: CASSRQWTGDETQYF.

This clone showed up just once. The J gene is TRBJ2-7, the V gene TRBV4-3; 10 bases fit TRBD1. The CDR3 covers 14 residues. Germline CDR1 reads LGHNA; CDR2 reads YSLEER. V lost 3 bases and J lost 5; bases outside the gene matches: 4. The CDR3 loop reads CASSQGTGVDEQYF. The CDR3 DNA follows: TGCGCCAGCAGCCAGGGGACAGGGGTCGACGAGCAGTACTTC.

The chain is built from TRBV11-3 and TRBJ1-1; D is undetermined. CDR3 length equals 13 residues. Germline loops: CDR1 SGHNT, CDR2 YENEEA. V shed 3 bases and J shed 7 bases, with 12 bases lying between them. The DNA for the CDR3 is TGTGCCAGCAGCTTCCCCGGGAAGAGTGAAGCTTTCTTT. This sequence encodes CASSFPGKSEAFF.

This clone was seen more than once but under ten times. The V gene is TRBV9, the J gene TRBJ2-2; 9 bases agree with TRBD1. The CDR3 contains 16 residues. CDR1 and CDR2 from the germline V gene are SGDLS and YYNGEE. V trimming: 4 bases; J trimming: 5 bases; junction bases outside the gene matches: 9. CDR3 DNA sequence: TGTGCCAGCAGCTACGGGACAGGGAGGGAAACCGGGGAGCTGTTTTTT. Its translation is CASSYGTGRETGELFF.

J is TRBJ1-1 and V is TRBV11-3; tentatively, D is TRBD1 (5 bases). CDR3 size: 18 residues. The germline V gene encodes CDR1 SGHNT and CDR2 YENEEA. Trimming stripped 5 bases from V and 0 bases from J, with 22 bases between. This chain's CDR3 is CASSPFGGQAGMNTEAFF. Written as DNA, the CDR3 is TGTGCCAGCAGCCCGTTTGGGGGTCAGGCAGGGATGAACACTGAAGCTTTCTTT.

The chain employs TRBV5-1 and TRBJ2-1; no clear D. Trimming took 0 bases from V and 6 from J, leaving 7 bases between them. Germline assignment: CDR1 SGHRS and CDR2 YFSETQ. The CDR3 is made up of 13 amino acids. As DNA, the CDR3 is TGCGCCAGCAGCTTGGTGCGCAGCAATGAGCAGTTCTTC. It is translated as CASSLVRSNEQFF.

This clone was picked up one time. V gene TRBV6-2 or TRBV6-3 combines with J gene TRBJ1-1, with 9 nucleotides matching TRBD1. With 2 bases clipped from V and 9 bases from J, the junction kept 7 bases outside the gene matches. This CDR3 comprises 14 residues. Germline values: CDR1 MNHEY, CDR2 SVGEGT. CDR3: CASSYGDRVYQAFF. The CDR3 region has the DNA TGTGCCAGCAGTTACGGGGACAGGGTTTACCAAGCTTTCTTT.

In its sample, this clone was seen a few times. The rearrangement links TRBV6-6 to TRBJ1-5; 9 bases line up with TRBD1. The CDR3 is 18 residues long. The J segment lost 0 bases and the V segment lost 5 bases, leaving 11 bases of the junction unmatched. The germline V gene encodes CDR1 MNHNY and CDR2 SVGAGI (reference sequence). The CDR3, as DNA: TGTGCCAGCAGTCCGAACAGGGGGCGACCCTATAGCAATCAGCCCCAGCATTTT. As protein: CASSPNRGRPYSNQPQHF.

V and J are TRBV7-2 and TRBJ2-1; 8 bases are a match to TRBD1. This CDR3 has 17 residues. Trimming at V came to 5 bases and at J to 8 bases, leaving 17 bases not matched to a gene. Germline loops: CDR1 SGHTA, CDR2 FQGNSA. The CDR3 is CASSPKPRDRPPYEQFF. The CDR3 DNA follows: TGTGCCAGCAGCCCTAAGCCCCGGGACAGGCCCCCCTATGAGCAGTTCTTC.